The clone carrying this TCR beta chain was counted only a few times. This record belongs to a study of T cell responses to AZD1222 COVID-19 vaccine. TCRdb's table, derived via immunoSEQ multiplex PCR, lists solely in-frame clones and lacks some. The table shows about 35,000 clones, with around nine tenths occurring only once. Germline loops: CDR1 SGHTA, CDR2 FQGTGA. V lost 5 bases and J lost 12, with 17 bases in between. CDR3 length: 14 amino acids. The specimen comprised peripheral blood, sampled on day 0 of AZD1222 vaccination. This chain joins TRBV7-3 and TRBJ1-6, with D maybe TRBD1 (5 bases). The sequence was collected from an adult in good health. Here the CDR3 reads CASSPDGWGEPLHF. In DNA form, the CDR3 reads TGTGCCAGCAGCCCCGATGGTTGGGGGGAACCCCTCCACTTT.